This TCR beta chain was recovered during a study of beta chain features in type 1 diabetes (dated by TCRdb to between 2017 and 2018). Looking at the study overall: Patients and healthy donors did not differ in mean age, gender distribution, total cell number or subset yield. A total of some 110 million sorted cells were examined across all samples, and a strong correlation was observed between cell number per subset and RNA yield. In the study, TCRB repertoires of sorted circulating CD4+ T cell subsets from recently diagnosed type 1 diabetes patients were compared with those of matched healthy donors. Whereas all 30 or so donors provided naive and central memory subsets, regulatory and stem cell-like memory subsets were isolated from just 8 patients and roughly 8 healthy donors. Broad study findings and their caveats: Because small numbers of individuals were included in the HLA sub-analyses, any influence of HLA type on TCRB rearrangement was left unresolved. Type 1 diabetes patients showed a moderate but significant shortening of TCRB CDR3 length in all four CD4+ subsets. At VDJ recombination sites, patients with type 1 diabetes made fewer insertions and deleted more nucleotides, a pattern implying thymic rearrangement abnormalities. Sequencing cDNA rather than genomic DNA could over-represent highly expressing activated cells, although activation and CD3 levels did not differ between groups. PCR may preferentially amplify shorter templates, but because patient and control samples were amplified and corrected together, any resulting skew would affect both groups equally. Naive, central memory and regulatory TCRB repertoires appeared to be more similar among patients than among healthy donors.

All of the isolated RNA was reverse transcribed with the High Capacity cDNA Reverse Transcription Kit, so expressed TCRB transcripts were sequenced. Naive, central memory and regulatory T cell samples underwent deep immunoSEQ sequencing, averaging about 3.57 million total reads per sample. After sorted cells were lysed in RLT buffer, RNA was extracted with DNase-treated RNeasy Micro or Mini kits, with the choice depending on cell number. To prevent cross-contamination, every cell subset was processed on its own, while patient and healthy donor samples were processed together. Using the immunoSEQ multiplex PCR, TCRB sequences were amplified from cDNA into 87-bp fragments spanning the CDR3 region. Amplicons were sequenced on the Illumina HiSeq platform. From the authors' description of their analysis: PCR bias was computationally corrected using synthetic template baselines, reads within Hamming distance 2 were collapsed, and singletons that could not be merged were discarded. Reads were aligned against IMGT to assign V, D and J genes, CDR3 length and insertions or deletions at six rearrangement sites. Within each subset, clonotype counts were normalized to sorted cell number, after which true diversity and Gini coefficients were computed with the tcR R package. The overlap coefficient, calculated on TCRB nucleotide sequences, was used to measure repertoire sharing. As a proxy for the pre-selection repertoire, out-of-frame TCRB sequences from naive cells were analyzed. TCRdb carries this immuneACCESS record with in-frame sequences only. Its versions omit some clonotypes, under half of them owing to an unresolved V gene in the studies checked, with the rest unexplained. The DNA was the basis for D and trimming; V, J and clone size are from that table. The sample contains some 350,000 clones, approximately 15% of them found a single time. The top ten constitute roughly 0.016% of the sample.

Inclusive of the bounding cysteine and phenylalanine, the CDR3 is 18 residues long. Only CDR3 DNA is held: 54 bases, read in frame from base 1. V drops 1 base and J drops 3 bases, leaving 20 bases in between. Looking up the germline V gene yields CDR1 SGHAT and CDR2 FQNNGV. From each donor, a single peripheral blood sample of about 100 mL on average was drawn into heparinised tubes. Naive, central memory, regulatory and stem cell-like memory CD4+ T cells were sorted on a BD FACSAria II using a panel including CD45RO, CCR7, CD25, CD127, CD95 and CD27. Purity was above 95% for every sorted population. Right away, PBMCs were isolated by Lymphoprep density gradient centrifugation and were stained directly, with no culture step. So that batch effects would be minimized, each experiment stained and sorted samples in pairs, pairing one healthy donor with one patient. Worth noting for this clone: The antigen this receptor binds is unknown. Base qualities are not at hand, and no much larger clone is one base apart.

The receptor chain draws on TRBV11-2 and TRBJ2-3; a weak D assignment points to TRBD2 (5 bases agree). Specimen: naive CD4+ T cells from blood. The intended sense of this specimen's cell subset or site label: true naive CD4+ T cells. This TCR was recovered from a woman under 30 with type 1 diabetes. Here the CDR3 is given as CASSLVGVVRWRTDTQYF. The DNA sequence reads TGTGCCAGCAGCTTAGTAGGAGTAGTCCGGTGGAGGACAGATACGCAGTATTTT.